This is a list of T cell receptor beta chains from one sample in a study of T-cell memory formation after mild COVID-19. TCRdb called the 5' RACE reads again in MiXCR, with one record for every CDR3 protein. Of under 300,000 distinct CDR3 sequences listed, 8% to 9% were seen once; the top ten hold 20% to 25%. The sample consisted of PBMCs or a T cell subset sorted from them (not recorded which). The source of these receptors is a man aged 18 to 35 who had mild COVID-19 (a few samples of this study predate the infection). Cell type and time point are not known. CDR3s include the opening cysteine and the closing phenylalanine or tryptophan. The order of the fields is V gene, J gene, clone size, D gene, CDR3 DNA, CDR3 protein. The D gene is left open where the match is weak. Expanded clones are given a class, and other clones once, few, many or no size at all.

TRBV7-6	TRBJ2-2	NA	NA	TGTGCCAGCAGCGGTACCGGGACGGGGTCGCCCGGGGAGCTGTTTTTT	CASSGTGTGSPGELFF
TRBV5-1	TRBJ2-2	few	NA	TGCGCCAGCAGCTTGGTGGGGCCCGACACCGGGGAGCTGTTTTTT	CASSLVGPDTGELFF
TRBV7-3	TRBJ2-7	NA	TRBD1	TGCGCCAGCAGCGCCGGGACAGGGCCCTACGAGCAGTACTTC	CASSAGTGPYEQYF
TRBV6-5	TRBJ2-1	NA	NA	TGTGCCACCCATGGTGGTTCAGTGGCACCCACCGATGAGCAGTTCTTC	CATHGGSVAPTDEQFF
TRBV5-1	TRBJ1-1	many	NA	TGCGCCAGCAGCCTGACACCCGGGGGGGCTGAAGCTTTCTTT	CASSLTPGGAEAFF
TRBV13	TRBJ2-7	few	NA	TGTGCCAGCAGCCTCCCCGGGGCTAGGGACGAGCAGTACTTC	CASSLPGARDEQYF
TRBV7-8	TRBJ2-1	NA	NA	TGTGCCAGCAGCTTAATAGGGGCCGATAGTGAGCAGTTCTTC	CASSLIGADSEQFF
TRBV6-5	TRBJ1-4	NA	NA	TGTGCCAGCAATCACCGGGTGAATGAAAAACTGTTTTTT	CASNHRVNEKLFF
TRBV4-3	TRBJ1-2	few	NA	TGCGCCAGCAGCCTCTGGTGGGTGCCGAGCTATGGCTACACCTTC	CASSLWWVPSYGYTF
TRBV7-8	TRBJ2-5	many	TRBD2	TGTGCCAGCAGCTTAGCGCGGCTAGCGGGGGTTGAGACCCAGTACTTC	CASSLARLAGVETQYF
TRBV6-5	TRBJ2-2	NA	NA	TGTGCCAGCACCACGAGGCTAGCGAACACCGGGGAGCTGTTTTTT	CASTTRLANTGELFF
TRBV9	TRBJ2-3	NA	NA	TGTGCCAGCAGCGTCACCCCTAGTGAGGGTACGCAGTATTTT	CASSVTPSEGTQYF
TRBV12-3/TRBV12-4	TRBJ2-1	once	NA	TGTGCCAGCAGTACGCCCTTGAGGGCCAACAATGAGCAGTTCTTC	CASSTPLRANNEQFF
TRBV7-2	TRBJ1-5	NA	NA	TGTGCCAGCAGCTTAGAGTTTTCCAATCAGCCCCAGCATTTT	CASSLEFSNQPQHF
TRBV10-2	TRBJ1-2	few	NA	TGCGCCAGCAGGGCCGGGACGGGAGCTAACTATGGCTACACCTTC	CASRAGTGANYGYTF
TRBV4-2	TRBJ1-6	many	NA	TGTGCCAGCAGCCAAGAGACAGAACGCAATTCACCCCTCCACTTT	CASSQETERNSPLHF
TRBV6-5	TRBJ2-7	NA	TRBD1	TGTGCCAGCAGTAAACTCGGCGGGACAGGGGCCAGCCGCGGGTACTTC	CASSKLGGTGASRGYF
TRBV5-1	TRBJ1-2	few	NA	TGCGCCAGCAGGGGTGACAGGATCACTAACTATGGCTACACCTTC	CASRGDRITNYGYTF
TRBV14	TRBJ2-3	few	NA	TGTGCCAGCAGCCAAGGTAACGGCCTGATCACAGATACGCAGTATTTT	CASSQGNGLITDTQYF
TRBV7-9	TRBJ1-2	many	NA	TGTGCCAGCAGCTTAGTTGGGACGGACTATGGCTACACCTTC	CASSLVGTDYGYTF
TRBV7-2	TRBJ1-2	few	NA	TGTGCCAGCAGCCCCCCCTCAAGGGATGGCTACACCTTC	CASSPPSRDGYTF
TRBV11-2	TRBJ2-1	many	TRBD1	TGTGCCAGCCGACAGGGGGCTTACAATGAGCAGTTCTTC	CASRQGAYNEQFF
TRBV5-1	TRBJ2-3	NA	NA	TGCGCCAGCAGCCTGGGGGAGCGGTCAGCAGATACGCAGTATTTT	CASSLGERSADTQYF
TRBV3-1	TRBJ2-3	NA	NA	TGTGCCAGCAGCCAAGCGGAGGCCGTATATACGCAGTATTTT	CASSQAEAVYTQYF
TRBV28	TRBJ2-1	few	NA	TGTGCCAGCGATGGCAGCAATGAGCAGTTCTTC	CASDGSNEQFF
TRBV7-9	TRBJ2-2	many	NA	TGTGCCAGCAGCCCCCGGGACTGGGACACCGGGGAGCTGTTTTTT	CASSPRDWDTGELFF
TRBV7-9	TRBJ1-6	NA	NA	TGTGCCAGCAGCTTAGCACGAACAGCAGTTGATAATTCACCCCTCCACTTT	CASSLARTAVDNSPLHF
TRBV10-2	TRBJ2-6	NA	NA	TGCGCCAGCAGTGATCACAGGGCGTCTGGGGCCAACGTCCTGACTTTC	CASSDHRASGANVLTF
TRBV15	TRBJ1-2	NA	NA	TGTGCCACCAGCAGGGCTATGGAGGGCGGCTACACCTTC	CATSRAMEGGYTF
TRBV12-3/TRBV12-4	TRBJ2-5	many	TRBD2	TGTGCCAGCAGTTTGATGAGCGGGGGCCAAGAGACCCAGTACTTC	CASSLMSGGQETQYF
TRBV7-6	TRBJ2-1	NA	NA	TGTGCCAGCGACCCGGGACGAGGATACAATGAGCAGTTCTTC	CASDPGRGYNEQFF
TRBV12-3/TRBV12-4	TRBJ2-7	few	TRBD2	TGTGCCAGCAGTTTATCCGGGGGGGCGGACGAGCAGTACTTC	CASSLSGGADEQYF
TRBV20-1	TRBJ2-7	NA	TRBD2	TGCAGTGCTAGGGGGAGGGGAAGCTCCTACGAGCAGTACTTC	CSARGRGSSYEQYF
TRBV12-3/TRBV12-4	TRBJ1-1	NA	NA	TGTGCCAGCAGTTTCCAGGGACTGGGCACTGAAGCTTTCTTT	CASSFQGLGTEAFF
TRBV5-1	TRBJ2-1	many	TRBD1	TGCGCCAGCAGCCCAGACAGGGCTCTATTATGGTTCTTC	CASSPDRALLWFF
TRBV12-3/TRBV12-4	TRBJ1-5	many	NA	TGTGCCAGCAGTTCCGGAAGCGTAGGCAATCAGCCCCAGCATTTT	CASSSGSVGNQPQHF
TRBV7-2	TRBJ1-4	many	TRBD1	TGTGCCAGCAGCCCTCAGGGGGTTGGCGAAAAACTGTTTTTT	CASSPQGVGEKLFF
TRBV29-1	TRBJ1-2	NA	TRBD1	TGCAGCGTTTCCGAGACAGGGGTTGGCTACACCTTC	CSVSETGVGYTF
TRBV7-8	TRBJ2-3	NA	NA	TGTGCCAGCAGCTTAGCGTGTGGGGGGGCTTCAGATACGCAGTATTTT	CASSLACGGASDTQYF
TRBV20-1	TRBJ2-2	NA	NA	TGCAGTGCTAGAGGGACATCCGGGGAGCTGTTTTTT	CSARGTSGELFF